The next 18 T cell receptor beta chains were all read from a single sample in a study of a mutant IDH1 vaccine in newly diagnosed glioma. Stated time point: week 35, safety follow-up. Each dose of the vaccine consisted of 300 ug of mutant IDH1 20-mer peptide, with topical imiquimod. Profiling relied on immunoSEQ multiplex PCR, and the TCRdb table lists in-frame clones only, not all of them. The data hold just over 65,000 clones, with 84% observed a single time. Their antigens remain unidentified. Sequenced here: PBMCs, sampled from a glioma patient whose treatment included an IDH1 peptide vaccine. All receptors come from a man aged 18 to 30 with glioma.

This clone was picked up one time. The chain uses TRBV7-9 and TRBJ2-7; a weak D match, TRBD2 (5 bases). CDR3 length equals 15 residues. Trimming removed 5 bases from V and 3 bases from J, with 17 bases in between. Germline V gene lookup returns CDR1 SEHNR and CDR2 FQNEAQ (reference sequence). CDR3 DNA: TGTGCCAGCAGCCAGATCGCCGGGGTCAGCTACGAGCAGTACTTC. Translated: CASSQIAGVSYEQYF.

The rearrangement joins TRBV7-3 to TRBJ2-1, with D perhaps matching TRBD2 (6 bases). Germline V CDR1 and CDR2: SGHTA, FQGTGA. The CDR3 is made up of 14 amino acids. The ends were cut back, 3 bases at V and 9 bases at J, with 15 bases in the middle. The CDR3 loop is CASSFDGGVGEQFF. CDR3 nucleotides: TGTGCCAGCAGCTTCGACGGAGGGGTTGGTGAGCAGTTCTTC.

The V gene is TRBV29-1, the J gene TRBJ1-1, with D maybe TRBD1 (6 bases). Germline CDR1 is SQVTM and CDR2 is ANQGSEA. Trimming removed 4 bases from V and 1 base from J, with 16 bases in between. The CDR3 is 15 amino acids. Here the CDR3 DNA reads TGCAGCGTTGCCGATACAGGGAAGAGGAACACTGAAGCTTTCTTT. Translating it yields CSVADTGKRNTEAFF.

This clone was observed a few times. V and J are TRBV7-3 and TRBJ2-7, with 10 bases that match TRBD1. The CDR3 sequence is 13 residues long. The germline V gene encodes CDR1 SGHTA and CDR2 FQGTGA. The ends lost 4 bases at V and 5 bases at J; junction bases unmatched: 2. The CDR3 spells CASSYGQGDEQYF. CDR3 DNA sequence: TGTGCCAGCAGCTACGGACAGGGGGACGAGCAGTACTTC.

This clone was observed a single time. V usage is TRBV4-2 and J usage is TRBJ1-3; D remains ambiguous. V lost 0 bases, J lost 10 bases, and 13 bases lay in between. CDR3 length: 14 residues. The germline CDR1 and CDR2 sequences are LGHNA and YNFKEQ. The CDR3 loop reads CASSQDTSARTIYF. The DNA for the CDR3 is TGTGCCAGCAGCCAAGACACGTCGGCGAGGACCATATATTTT.

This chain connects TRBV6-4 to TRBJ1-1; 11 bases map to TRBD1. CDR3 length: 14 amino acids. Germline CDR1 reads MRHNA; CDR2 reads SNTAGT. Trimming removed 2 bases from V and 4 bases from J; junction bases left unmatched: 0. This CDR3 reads CASSDGTGGTEAFF. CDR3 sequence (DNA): TGTGCCAGCAGTGACGGGACAGGGGGCACTGAAGCTTTCTTT.

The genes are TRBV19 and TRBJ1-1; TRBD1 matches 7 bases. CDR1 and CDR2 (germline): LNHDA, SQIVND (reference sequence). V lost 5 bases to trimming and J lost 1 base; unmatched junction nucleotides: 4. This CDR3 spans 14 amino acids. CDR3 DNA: TGTGCCAGTAGTTCGGGACAGAGGAACACTGAAGCTTTCTTT. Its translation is CASSSGQRNTEAFF. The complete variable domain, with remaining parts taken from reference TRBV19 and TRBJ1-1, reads DGGITQSPKYLFRKEGQNVTLSCEQNLNHDAMYWYRQDPGQGLRLIYYSQIVNDFQKGDIAEGYSVSREKKESFPLTVTSAQKNPTAFYLCASSSGQRNTEAFFGQGTRLTVV.

In nucleotides, the CDR3 is TGTGCCAGTAGTATTAGTCAGGACCAAGAGACCCAGTACTTC. This sequence encodes CASSISQDQETQYF. This chain uses TRBV19 with TRBJ2-5; D uncertain. Per the germline V gene, CDR1 is LNHDA and CDR2 is SQIVND (reference sequence). CDR3 length: 14 residues. Trimming cost V 3 bases and J 0 bases, with 8 bases left between them.

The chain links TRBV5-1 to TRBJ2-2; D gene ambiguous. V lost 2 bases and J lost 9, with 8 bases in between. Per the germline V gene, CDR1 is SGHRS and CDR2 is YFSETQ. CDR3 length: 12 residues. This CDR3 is CASSFSYRELFF. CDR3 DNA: TGCGCCAGCAGCTTTTCATACCGGGAGCTGTTTTTT.

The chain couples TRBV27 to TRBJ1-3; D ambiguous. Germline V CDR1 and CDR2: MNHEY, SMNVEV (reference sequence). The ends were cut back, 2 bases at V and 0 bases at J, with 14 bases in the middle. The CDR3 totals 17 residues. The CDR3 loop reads CASSLGIGPTSGNTIYF. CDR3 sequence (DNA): TGTGCCAGCAGTTTAGGGATCGGGCCGACCTCTGGAAACACCATATATTTT.

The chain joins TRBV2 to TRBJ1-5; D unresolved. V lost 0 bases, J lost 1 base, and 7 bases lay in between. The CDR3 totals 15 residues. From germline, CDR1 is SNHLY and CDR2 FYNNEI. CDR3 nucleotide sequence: TGTGCCAGCAGTGAAGCGAGGGTAAGCAATCAGCCCCAGCATTTT. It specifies CASSEARVSNQPQHF.

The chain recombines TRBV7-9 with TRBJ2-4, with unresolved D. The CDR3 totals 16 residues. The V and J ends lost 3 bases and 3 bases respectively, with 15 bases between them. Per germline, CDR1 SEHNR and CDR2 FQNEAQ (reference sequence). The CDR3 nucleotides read TGTGCCAGCAGCTTCGTGAAGTTTCGAGGCAAAAACATTCAGTACTTC. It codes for CASSFVKFRGKNIQYF. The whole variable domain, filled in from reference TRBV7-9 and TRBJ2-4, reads DTGVSQNPRHKITKRGQNVTFRCDPISEHNRLYWYRQTLGQGPEFLTYFQNEAQLEKSRLLSDRFSAERPKGSFSTLEIQRTEQGDSAMYLCASSFVKFRGKNIQYFGAGTRLSVL.

The CDR3 region has the DNA TGTGCCAGCAGTAAACAGGGGAGCAATCAGCCCCAGCATTTT. It encodes CASSKQGSNQPQHF. The chain uses TRBV28 and TRBJ1-5; TRBD1 agrees at 7 bases. The CDR3 has 14 amino acids. With 5 bases clipped from V and 1 base from J, the junction kept 2 bases outside the gene matches. Germline lookup yields CDR1 MDHEN and CDR2 SYDVKM.

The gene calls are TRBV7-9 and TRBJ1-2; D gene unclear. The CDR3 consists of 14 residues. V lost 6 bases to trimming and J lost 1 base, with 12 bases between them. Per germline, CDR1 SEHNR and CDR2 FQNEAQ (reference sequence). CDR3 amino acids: CASSHSHSNYGYTF. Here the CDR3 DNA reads TGTGCCAGCAGTCATAGCCACAGTAACTATGGCTACACCTTC.

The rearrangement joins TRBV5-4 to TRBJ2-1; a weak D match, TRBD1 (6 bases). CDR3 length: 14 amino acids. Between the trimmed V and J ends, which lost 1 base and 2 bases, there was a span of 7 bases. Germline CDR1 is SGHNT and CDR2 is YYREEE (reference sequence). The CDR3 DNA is TGTGCCAGCAGCTTGCGGACAGCCTACAATGAGCAGTTCTTC. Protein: CASSLRTAYNEQFF.

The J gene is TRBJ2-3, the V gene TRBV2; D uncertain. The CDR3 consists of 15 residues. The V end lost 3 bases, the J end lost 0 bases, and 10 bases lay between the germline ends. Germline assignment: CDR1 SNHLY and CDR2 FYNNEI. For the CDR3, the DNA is TGTGCCAGCAGTGATCTGAGCGCAAGCACAGATACGCAGTATTTT. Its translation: CASSDLSASTDTQYF.

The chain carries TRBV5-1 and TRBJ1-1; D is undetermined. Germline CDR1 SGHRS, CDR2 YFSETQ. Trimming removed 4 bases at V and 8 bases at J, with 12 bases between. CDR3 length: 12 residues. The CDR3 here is CASSLDGVEAFF. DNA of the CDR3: TGCGCCAGCAGCCTCGACGGAGTCGAAGCTTTCTTT. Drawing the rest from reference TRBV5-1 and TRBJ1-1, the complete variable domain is KAGVTQTPRYLIKTRGQQVTLSCSPISGHRSVSWYQQTPGQGLQFLFEYFSETQRNKGNFPGRFSGRQFSNSRSEMNVSTLELGDSALYLCASSLDGVEAFFGQGTRLTVV.

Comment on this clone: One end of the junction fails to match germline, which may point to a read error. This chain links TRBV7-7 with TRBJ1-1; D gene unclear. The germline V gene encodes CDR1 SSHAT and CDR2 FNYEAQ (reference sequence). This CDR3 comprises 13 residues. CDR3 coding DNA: TGTGCTAGCAGCTCGGCGTTGGGCACTGAAGCTTTCTTT. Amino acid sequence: CASSSALGTEAFF. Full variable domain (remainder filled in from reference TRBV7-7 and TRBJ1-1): GAGVSQSPRYKVTKRGQDVTLRCDPISSHATLYWYQQALGQGPEFLTYFNYEAQPDKSGLPSDRFSAERPEGSISTLTIQRTEQRDSAMYRCASSSALGTEAFFGQGTRLTVV.